The clone carrying this T cell receptor (beta chain) was detected only a few times. TCRdb passed the 5' RACE reads through MiXCR, listing each CDR3 protein once. This sample has 250,000 to 400,000 distinct CDR3 sequences, with roughly 3.9% found just once. This sample was included in a study of T cells after yellow fever vaccination. The wider study: Those fractions that held only low numbers of cells were prepared using the SMART-Seq v4 Ultra Low Input RNA kit.

The starting material was PBMCs, obtained 5 days after the yellow fever booster vaccination. The source of this sequence is a man younger than 35 who received the YFV17D yellow fever vaccine.

The CDR3 loop reads CASSMYGADTQYF. DNA of the CDR3: TGTGCCAGCAGCATGTATGGGGCAGATACGCAGTATTTT. V gene TRBV7-9 combines with J gene TRBJ2-3; unclear D gene. V lost 5 bases and J lost 4, with 10 bases in between. This CDR3 region has 13 residues. Germline V lookup: CDR1 SEHNR, CDR2 FQNEAQ (reference sequence). Combining the CDR3 with reference TRBV7-9 and TRBJ2-3 gives the whole variable domain DTGVSQNPRHKITKRGQNVTFRCDPISEHNRLYWYRQTLGQGPEFLTYFQNEAQLEKSRLLSDRFSAERPKGSFSTLEIQRTEQGDSAMYLCASSMYGADTQYFGPGTRLTVL.